The 23 T cell receptor beta chains presented below share a single source sample, sequenced in a study of blood T cell repertoires in COVID-19. The table came from immunoSEQ multiplex PCR; TCRdb's copy has only in-frame clones and leaves some out. The sample yields fewer than 90,000 clones, over 75% seen once. Sequencing was done on a sample of peripheral blood. These receptors came from a man aged 50-60 years with acute or convalescent COVID-19.

The genes are TRBV19 and TRBJ1-1; tentatively, D is TRBD1 (5 bases). The CDR3 covers 14 residues. The germline V gene has CDR1 LNHDA and CDR2 SQIVND (reference sequence). Trimming removed 5 bases from V and 5 bases from J, with 15 bases in between. In DNA form, the CDR3 reads TGTGCCAGTAGTTGGGGCCAGGGAAGGACTGAAGCTTTCTTT. Residues: CASSWGQGRTEAFF. The full variable domain, rest sourced from reference TRBV19 and TRBJ1-1, is DGGITQSPKYLFRKEGQNVTLSCEQNLNHDAMYWYRQDPGQGLRLIYYSQIVNDFQKGDIAEGYSVSREKKESFPLTVTSAQKNPTAFYLCASSWGQGRTEAFFGQGTRLTVV.

J is TRBJ2-1 and V is TRBV10-1; TRBD1 might be the D (6 bases). The CDR3 runs 15 residues. V was shortened by 0 bases and J by 8 bases, with 14 bases between the two germline ends. The germline gives CDR1 WNHNN, CDR2 SYGVQD (reference sequence). The CDR3 spells CASSESDSPGDEQFF. The CDR3 DNA reads as TGCGCCAGCAGTGAGTCGGACAGCCCAGGGGATGAGCAGTTCTTC.

This clone was seen a single time. The chain couples TRBV4-2 to TRBJ1-2; 8 bases match TRBD1. Looked up from germline, CDR1 is LGHNA and CDR2 is YNFKEQ. V gave up 3 bases and J gave up 2 bases; unmatched junction bases: 5. This CDR3 has 15 residues. CDR3 DNA: TGTGCCAGCAGCCAGGGACGACAGGGGAACTATGGCTACACCTTC. This translates into CASSQGRQGNYGYTF.

The rearrangement joins TRBV9 to TRBJ1-6; 8 bases match TRBD1. Germline V CDR1 and CDR2: SGDLS, YYNGEE. Germline trimming cut 2 bases from V and 5 bases from J; bases unmatched to any gene: 6. This CDR3 has 16 residues. The CDR3 DNA reads as TGTGCCAGCAGCGTGGAAGACAGGGGTGATAATTCACCCCTCCACTTT. Amino acid sequence: CASSVEDRGDNSPLHF.

This chain joins TRBV7-2 and TRBJ2-5, with TRBD2 matching 9 bases. Unmatched junction bases numbered 1, after V lost 5 bases and J lost 0 bases. The CDR3 totals 14 residues. The germline V gene encodes CDR1 SGHTA and CDR2 FQGNSA. CDR3 loop: CASSRGGDQETQYF. For the CDR3, the DNA is TGTGCCAGCAGCCGCGGGGGGGACCAAGAGACCCAGTACTTC.

The rearrangement links TRBV9 to TRBJ2-3; possible D gene TRBD1, 5 bases. The CDR3 is 16 amino acids. With 0 bases removed from V and 2 bases from J, the gap between germline ends came to 13 bases. Per germline, CDR1 SGDLS and CDR2 YYNGEE. For the CDR3, the DNA is TGTGCCAGCAGCGTAGCTCTCGGCAGGGACACAGATACGCAGTATTTT. Translating gives CASSVALGRDTDTQYF.

The chain carries TRBV19 and TRBJ1-2; 7 bases agree with TRBD1. V was pared by 3 bases and J by 2 bases, with 6 bases of the junction left unmatched. CDR3 length: 15 amino acids. Germline loops: CDR1 LNHDA, CDR2 SQIVND (reference sequence). CDR3 nucleotide sequence: TGTGCCAGTAGTATGTCGGGCAGGGGGAACTATGGCTACACCTTC. This encodes CASSMSGRGNYGYTF.

This chain connects TRBV9 to TRBJ2-2; D may be TRBD1 (6 bases). This CDR3 spans 13 amino acids. Trimming cost V 3 bases and J 7 bases, with 10 bases left between them. The germline CDR1 and CDR2 sequences are SGDLS and YYNGEE. The CDR3 loop reads CASSAQGHGELFF. Here the CDR3 DNA reads TGTGCCAGCAGCGCACAGGGTCACGGGGAGCTGTTTTTT.

In its sample, this clone was seen once. In nucleotides, the CDR3 is TGTGCCAGCAGTTACTCCCCGGACGCGGGGCCCCAGCATTTT. It yields the protein CASSYSPDAGPQHF. V gene TRBV6-6 combines with J gene TRBJ1-5; no reliable D call. Per germline, CDR1 MNHNY and CDR2 SVGAGI (reference sequence). V was cut by 0 bases and J by 9 bases, with 12 bases left in between. CDR3 size: 14 residues.

The gene calls are TRBV12-3 or TRBV12-4 and TRBJ1-1, with D unresolved. This CDR3 spans 13 amino acids. Deletions cut 3 bases from V and 1 base from J, with 6 bases between. The CDR3 coding sequence is TGTGCCAGCAGTTTTAGCGGGAACACTGAAGCTTTCTTT. This codes for CASSFSGNTEAFF.

V gene TRBV7-9 combines with J gene TRBJ2-7; the match to TRBD1 covers 10 bases. V lost 0 bases, J lost 4 bases, and 6 bases stayed unmatched. The CDR3 sequence is 16 residues long. CDR1 is SEHNR, CDR2 FQNEAQ, per germline (reference sequence). CDR3 sequence reads: CASSLARTGGGYEQYF. The CDR3 DNA sequence: TGTGCCAGCAGCTTAGCGAGGACAGGGGGTGGTTACGAGCAGTACTTC.

The gene calls are TRBV19 and TRBJ1-5; D might be TRBD1 (5 bases). The CDR3 covers 14 residues. The V gene lost 3 bases and the J gene lost 11 bases, with 17 bases spanning the gap. Germline loops: CDR1 LNHDA, CDR2 SQIVND (reference sequence). CDR3 DNA sequence: TGTGCCAGTAGTATGGACACCCGGCCATCGGCCCAGCATTTT. Translated: CASSMDTRPSAQHF.

The rearrangement links TRBV7-7 to TRBJ2-1; the D is unclear. The CDR3 is made up of 16 amino acids. The germline gives CDR1 SSHAT, CDR2 FNYEAQ (reference sequence). Trimming stripped 0 bases from V and 0 bases from J, with 9 bases between. The CDR3 loop reads CASSLAPGSSYNEQFF. As DNA, the CDR3 is TGTGCCAGCAGCTTAGCGCCCGGTAGCTCCTACAATGAGCAGTTCTTC.

About this clone: At one end, the junction sequence differs from germline, possibly due to a read error. This chain links TRBV2 with TRBJ2-1, with 9 nucleotides matching TRBD1. Germline CDR1 reads SNHLY; CDR2 reads FYNNEI. The CDR3 is 13 amino acids. As DNA, the CDR3 is TGTGCCAGCAGTGAAGCGCTAGACAGGGGGGTCATCTTC. Translation: CASSEALDRGVIF.

In DNA, the CDR3 is TGTGCCAGCAGGAGCCCGGGACAGGGACGGGGGGGCACTGAAGCTTTCTTT. Amino acid sequence: CASRSPGQGRGGTEAFF. The chain has TRBV28 and TRBJ1-1, with TRBD1 matching 9 bases. The V gene's germline CDR1 is MDHEN and CDR2 SYDVKM. The CDR3 spans 17 residues. V gave up 6 bases and J gave up 4 bases; unmatched junction bases: 15. Combining the CDR3 with reference TRBV28 and TRBJ1-1 gives the whole variable domain DVKVTQSSRYLVKRTGEKVFLECVQDMDHENMFWYRQDPGLGLRLIYFSYDVKMKEKGDIPEGYSVSREKKERFSLILESASTNQTSMYLCASRSPGQGRGGTEAFFGQGTRLTVV.

This clone occurred once. V usage is TRBV18 and J usage is TRBJ1-2; no firm D call. CDR3 size: 13 residues. Trimming took 5 bases from V and 6 from J, leaving 13 bases between them. Germline-derived CDR1 and CDR2 are KGHSH and LQKENI. The CDR3 spells CASSSLYRDGYTF. The CDR3 DNA follows: TGTGCCAGCTCAAGCCTGTATCGGGATGGCTACACCTTC. The complete variable domain, with remaining parts taken from reference TRBV18 and TRBJ1-2, reads NAGVMQNPRHLVRRRGQEARLRCSPMKGHSHVYWYRQLPEEGLKFMVYLQKENIIDESGMPKERFSAEFPKEGPSILRIQQVVRGDSAAYFCASSSLYRDGYTFGSGTRLTVV.

The chain couples TRBV27 to TRBJ1-5; D remains ambiguous. The CDR3 extends over 14 amino acids. Trimming removed 3 bases from V and 1 base from J, with 7 bases in between. Germline assignment: CDR1 MNHEY and CDR2 SMNVEV (reference sequence). DNA of the CDR3: TGTGCCAGCAGTTTTGCAAGCAGCAATCAGCCCCAGCATTTT. It is translated as CASSFASSNQPQHF.

This sequence joins TRBV3-1 (or the pseudogene TRBV3-2) and TRBJ2-2; no clear D gene. V dropped 4 bases and J dropped 0 bases, with 12 bases sitting between them. The CDR3 spans 16 residues. The germline V gene has CDR1 LGHDT and CDR2 YNNKEL (reference sequence). For the CDR3, the DNA is TGTGCCAGCAGCCCGGTTGGGCCGACGAACACCGGGGAGCTGTTTTTT. This translates into CASSPVGPTNTGELFF.

The genes are TRBV7-8 and TRBJ1-6, with TRBD1 identical over 11 bases. V dropped 5 bases and J dropped 9; count of bases not matched to a gene: 6. The CDR3 totals 15 residues. Germline loops: CDR1 SGHVS, CDR2 FQNEAQ. CDR3 nucleotides: TGTGCCAGCAGCCCCGGGACAGGGGGGCTTTCACCCCTCCACTTT. Translated, it gives CASSPGTGGLSPLHF.

As regards this clone: The junction differs from germline at one of its ends, possibly a read error. The chain links TRBV5-8 to TRBJ1-1, with D perhaps TRBD1 (5 bases). Per germline, CDR1 SGHTS and CDR2 YDEGEE. The CDR3 is 14 amino acids. This chain's CDR3 is CASNQGSLNAEAFF. For the CDR3, the DNA is TGTGCCAGCAACCAGGGCTCCTTGAACGCTGAAGCTTTCTTT.

The chain carries TRBV5-8 and TRBJ2-7, with D perhaps TRBD2 (6 bases). V gave up 4 bases and J gave up 0 bases, with 11 bases separating them. The CDR3 sequence is 14 residues long. The germline V gene has CDR1 SGHTS and CDR2 YDEGEE. Here the CDR3 DNA reads TGTGCCAGCAGCCCGGGGGTCGCCTCCTACGAGCAGTACTTC. Protein sequence: CASSPGVASYEQYF.

The chain recombines TRBV7-9 with TRBJ2-7; 7 bases map to TRBD1. V shed 4 bases, J shed 6 bases, and the junction held 9 bases outside the gene matches. The CDR3 is 14 amino acids. Germline CDR1 reads SEHNR; CDR2 reads FQNEAQ (reference sequence). The CDR3 sequence: CASSSTGVRREQYF. Written as DNA, the CDR3 is TGTGCCAGCAGCTCTACAGGGGTAAGGCGCGAGCAGTACTTC.

J is TRBJ1-6 and V is TRBV7-3; 8 nucleotides align to TRBD1. With V trimmed by 2 bases and J by 9 bases, 6 bases remained unmatched. CDR3 length: 15 amino acids. Germline V gene data show CDR1 as SGHTA and CDR2 as FQGTGA. CDR3 bases: TGTGCCAGCAGCTTAGACGGGACAGGTGGTTCACCCCTCCACTTT. Its translation is CASSLDGTGGSPLHF.